This TCR beta chain was found in a study of blood T cell repertoires in COVID-19. Study context: Donors in the United States, Italy and Spain gave samples during acute or convalescent COVID-19. The cDNA or gDNA used as material had been derived from T cells, B-cell-depleted T cells, or PBMCs.

A Seattle source enrolled patients during active infection and followed them longitudinally. In germline, CDR1 is LGHNA, CDR2 YNFKEQ. The CDR3 consists of 18 residues. V trimming: 4 bases; J trimming: 0 bases; junction bases outside the gene matches: 15. Original methodology: Estimation of nucleated cell counts was performed using reference gene primer amplification. Here immunoSEQ multiplex PCR was the method, and the copy in TCRdb shows in-frame clones only, minus some. D and trimming come from the DNA, and the V and J calls and clone size come from that table. The sample consists of around 370,000 clones, over 80% of them appearing once. In this sample, this clone turned up once.

This clonotype originated in a woman aged 45-60 years with COVID-19, enrolled during active disease. Sequenced: peripheral blood. This chain links TRBV4-2 with TRBJ2-7; 7 nucleotides match TRBD2. CDR3 coding DNA: TGTGCCAGCAGCCGGGCCCAAGAGGGGCGGGGGAGCTCCTACGAGCAGTACTTC. Its protein is CASSRAQEGRGSSYEQYF.